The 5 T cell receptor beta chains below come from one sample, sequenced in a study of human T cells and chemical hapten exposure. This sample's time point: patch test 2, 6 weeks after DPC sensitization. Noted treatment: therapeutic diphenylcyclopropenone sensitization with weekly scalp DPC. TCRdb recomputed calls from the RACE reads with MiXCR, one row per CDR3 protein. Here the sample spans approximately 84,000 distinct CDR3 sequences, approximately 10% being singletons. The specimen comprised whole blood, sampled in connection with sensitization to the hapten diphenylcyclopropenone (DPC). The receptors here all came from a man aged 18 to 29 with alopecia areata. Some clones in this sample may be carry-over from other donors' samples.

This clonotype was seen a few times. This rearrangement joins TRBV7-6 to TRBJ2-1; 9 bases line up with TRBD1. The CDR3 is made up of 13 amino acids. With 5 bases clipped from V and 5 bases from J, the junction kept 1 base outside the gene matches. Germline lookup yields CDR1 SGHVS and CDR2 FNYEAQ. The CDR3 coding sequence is TGTGCCAGCAGCCGGACAGGGGACAATGAGCAGTTCTTC. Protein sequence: CASSRTGDNEQFF.

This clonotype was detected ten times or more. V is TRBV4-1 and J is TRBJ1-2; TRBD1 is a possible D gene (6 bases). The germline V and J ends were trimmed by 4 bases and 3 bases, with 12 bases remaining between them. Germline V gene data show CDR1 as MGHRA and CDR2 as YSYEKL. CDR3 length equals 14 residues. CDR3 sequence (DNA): TGCGCCAGCAGCCGACAGGTTTCGCACTATGGCTACACCTTC. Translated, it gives CASSRQVSHYGYTF.

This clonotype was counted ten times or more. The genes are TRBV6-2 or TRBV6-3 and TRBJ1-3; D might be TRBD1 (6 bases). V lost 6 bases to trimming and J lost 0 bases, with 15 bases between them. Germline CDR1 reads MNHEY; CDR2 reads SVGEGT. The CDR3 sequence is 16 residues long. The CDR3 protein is CASSVQGTSSGNTIYF. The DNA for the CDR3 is TGTGCCAGCAGCGTACAGGGAACCAGCTCTGGAAACACCATATATTTT.

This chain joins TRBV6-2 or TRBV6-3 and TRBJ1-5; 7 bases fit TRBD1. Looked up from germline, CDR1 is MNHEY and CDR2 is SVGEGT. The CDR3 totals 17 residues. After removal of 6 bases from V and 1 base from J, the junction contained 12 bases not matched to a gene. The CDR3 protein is CASSGYARGLSNQPQHF. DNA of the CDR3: TGTGCCAGCAGCGGATATGCAAGGGGGCTGAGCAATCAGCCCCAGCATTTT.

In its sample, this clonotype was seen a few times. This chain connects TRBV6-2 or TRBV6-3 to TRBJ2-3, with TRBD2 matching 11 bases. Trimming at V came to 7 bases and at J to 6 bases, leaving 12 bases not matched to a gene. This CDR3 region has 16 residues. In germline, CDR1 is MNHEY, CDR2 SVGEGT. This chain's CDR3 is CASTNPTSGISDTQYF. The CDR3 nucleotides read TGTGCCAGCACCAACCCGACTAGCGGGATTTCGGATACGCAGTATTTT.